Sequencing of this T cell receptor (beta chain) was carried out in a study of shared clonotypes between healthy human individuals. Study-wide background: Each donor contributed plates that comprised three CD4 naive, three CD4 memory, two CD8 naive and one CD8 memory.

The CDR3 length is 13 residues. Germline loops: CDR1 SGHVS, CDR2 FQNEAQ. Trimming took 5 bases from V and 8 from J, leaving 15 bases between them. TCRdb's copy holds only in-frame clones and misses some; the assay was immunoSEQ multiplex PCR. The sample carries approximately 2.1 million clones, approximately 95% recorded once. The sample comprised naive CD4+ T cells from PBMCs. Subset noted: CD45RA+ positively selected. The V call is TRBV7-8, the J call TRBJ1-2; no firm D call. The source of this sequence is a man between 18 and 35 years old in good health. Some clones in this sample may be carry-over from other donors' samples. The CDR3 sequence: CASSLSRAYGYTF. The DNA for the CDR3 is TGTGCCAGCAGCCTGAGCCGGGCCTACGGCTACACCTTC.